Presented here are 11 T cell receptor beta chains from one specimen sequenced in a study of blood T cell repertoires in COVID-19. Clones were read by immunoSEQ multiplex PCR, and TCRdb kept only the in-frame ones, dropping some. Of over 130,000 clones in the sample, roughly 89% were seen once. Sequenced material: peripheral blood. The receptors come from a man under 40 with COVID-19, enrolled during active disease.

V and J are TRBV3-1 (or the pseudogene TRBV3-2) and TRBJ2-1; tentatively, D is TRBD1 (6 bases). CDR1 is LGHDT and CDR2 is YNNKEL in the germline V gene (reference sequence). The CDR3 runs 13 residues. The V end was cut by 8 bases, the J end by 8 bases, with 16 bases between. The CDR3 loop is CASGRRQVHEQFF. The DNA for the CDR3 is TGTGCCAGCGGCCGACGACAGGTCCATGAGCAGTTCTTC.

The genes are TRBV11-2 and TRBJ1-6; no definite D call. CDR3 length: 14 amino acids. The germline V and J ends were trimmed by 2 bases and 7 bases, with 9 bases remaining between them. Germline CDR1 reads SGHAT; CDR2 reads FQNNGV. In nucleotides, the CDR3 is TGTGCCAGCAGCTTACTTACAGAGAATTCACCCCTCCACTTT. It codes for CASSLLTENSPLHF.

The chain combines TRBV12-5 with TRBJ2-1; 11 bases align to TRBD2. The CDR3 has 13 residues. Looked up from germline, CDR1 is LGHNT and CDR2 is FRNRAP. The J segment lost 10 bases and the V segment lost 7 bases, leaving 6 bases of the junction unmatched. As DNA, the CDR3 is TGTGCTAGTGCGAGGGGGACTAGCGGCGAGCAGTTCTTC. Translated: CASARGTSGEQFF.

The V call is TRBV7-8, the J call TRBJ1-2; 7 bases are a match to TRBD1. Germline V gives CDR1 SGHVS, CDR2 FQNEAQ. The CDR3 is 13 residues long. V was pared by 1 base and J by 8 bases, with 4 bases of the junction left unmatched. The CDR3 bases are TGTGCCAGCAGCTTAGACAGGGGTGGCGGCTACACCTTC. Amino acids: CASSLDRGGGYTF.

The V call is TRBV19, the J call TRBJ2-5; the D is unclear. Trimming stripped 3 bases from V and 5 bases from J, with 16 bases between. CDR3 length: 15 amino acids. The germline CDR1 and CDR2 sequences are LNHDA and SQIVND (reference sequence). CDR3 sequence: CASSISPGPRETQYF. CDR3 sequence (DNA): TGTGCCAGTAGTATTTCTCCGGGTCCCCGGGAGACCCAGTACTTC.

The J gene is TRBJ2-2, the V gene TRBV27; 7 bases match TRBD2. The germline gives CDR1 MNHEY, CDR2 SMNVEV (reference sequence). J gave up 2 bases and V 11 bases, and 8 bases lay outside the gene matches. The CDR3 is 14 residues long. Here the CDR3 reads CAFGGGVNTGELFF. The CDR3 DNA reads as TGTGCCTTTGGGGGGGGAGTAAACACCGGGGAGCTGTTTTTT.

This clone was recorded only once. V gene TRBV10-3 combines with J gene TRBJ2-7; D is possibly TRBD2 (6 bases). The CDR3 runs 15 residues. The V end was cut by 0 bases, the J end by 4 bases, with 13 bases between. The V gene's germline CDR1 is ENHRY and CDR2 SYGVKD. CDR3 protein: CAISESGGMEYEQYF. The CDR3 DNA reads as TGTGCCATCAGTGAGTCCGGCGGGATGGAGTACGAGCAGTACTTC.

The genes are TRBV4-1 and TRBJ1-4; D possibly corresponds to TRBD1 (5 bases). The CDR3 has 17 amino acids. CDR1 is MGHRA and CDR2 is YSYEKL in the germline V gene. Trimming took off 0 bases at V and 8 bases at J, with 19 bases between the two ends. CDR3 region: CASSQEPLGGYAEKLFF. As DNA, the CDR3 is TGCGCCAGCAGCCAAGAACCCCTGGGGGGTTACGCAGAAAAACTGTTTTTT.

The chain has TRBV11-2 and TRBJ2-3, with D possibly matching TRBD2 (5 bases). The germline V and J ends were trimmed by 4 bases and 4 bases, with 12 bases remaining between them. The germline CDR1 and CDR2 sequences are SGHAT and FQNNGV. The CDR3 covers 14 residues. For the CDR3, the DNA is TGTGCCAGCAGCTCCTGGGCTAGCCCAGATACGCAGTATTTT. Translated: CASSSWASPDTQYF.

This rearrangement joins TRBV7-3 to TRBJ2-3; TRBD2 aligns across 16 bases. Germline assignment: CDR1 SGHTA and CDR2 FQGTGA. V lost 3 bases, J lost 6 bases, and 3 bases stayed unmatched. The CDR3 loop spans 16 amino acids. CDR3: CASSLGLAGGEDTQYF. Here the CDR3 DNA reads TGTGCCAGCAGCTTGGGACTAGCGGGAGGGGAGGATACGCAGTATTTT.

This clone came up a few times. V is TRBV7-3 and J is TRBJ2-5, with D unresolved. The CDR3 runs to 13 residues. V shed 1 base and J shed 1 base, with 4 bases lying between them. Germline V gives CDR1 SGHTA, CDR2 FQGTGA. Here the CDR3 DNA reads TGTGCCAGCAGCTTAAGCGGCCAAGAGACCCAGTACTTC. Residues: CASSLSGQETQYF.